This T cell receptor beta chain stems from a study of CD4+ T cells in melanoma. General study findings and limits: In melanoma, neoantigen-specific CD4+ T cells reportedly differed in differentiation state. CD8+ T cell, macrophage and B cell function reportedly correlated with neoantigen-specific CD4+ T cells.

A few counts support this clone. No antigen is known for it. From germline, CDR1 is SGHDT and CDR2 YYEEEE. The V gene lost 1 base and the J gene lost 5 bases, with 5 bases spanning the gap. The CDR3 is made up of 12 amino acids. The method was immunoSEQ multiplex PCR; TCRdb's version includes in-frame clones alone and lacks a portion of them. The data contain 50,000 to 60,000 clones, roughly 69% of them seen just once; the ten biggest clones take up roughly 4.9%. The clonotype was recovered from a human donor with melanoma. The V call is TRBV5-6, the J call TRBJ2-3; D remains unclear. The sequencing sample was made of tumor tissue. The CDR3 DNA is TGTGCCAGCAGCTTGACTGAAGATACGCAGTATTTT. This codes for CASSLTEDTQYF.